This T cell receptor (beta chain) was captured by sequencing in a study of blood T cell repertoires in COVID-19. Study details: COVID-19 samples from acute and convalescent phases originated in the United States, Italy and Spain. Sample material is recorded as cDNA or gDNA derived from T cells, B-cell-depleted T cells, or PBMCs.

This clone was seen only a few times. As originally analysed: Amplified reference gene primers provided the basis for estimating nucleated cell counts. The method was immunoSEQ multiplex PCR; TCRdb's version includes in-frame clones alone and lacks a portion of them. That table supplies the V and J calls and clone size; D and trimming were determined from the DNA. The table shows approximately 200,000 clones, with 80% to 85% occurring only once. Material for sequencing was peripheral blood. The source of this sequence is a woman aged 55 to 70 who had recovered from COVID-19.

Here the CDR3 DNA reads TGTGCCAGCAGCTTACTAGGGGGAGAGACCCAGTACTTC. It translates to CASSLLGGETQYF. The chain recombines TRBV5-5 with TRBJ2-5; maybe TRBD1 (6 bases). From germline, CDR1 is SGHKS and CDR2 YYEKEE (reference sequence). This CDR3 is built from 13 residues. V shed 2 bases and J shed 4 bases, with 9 bases lying between them.